The 21 T cell receptor beta chains reported below all come from one sample, sequenced in a study of cytomegalovirus exposure and HLA in healthy donors. Both 60 Vbeta primers and 13 Jbeta primers went into the PCR. Measured with immunoSEQ multiplex PCR; TCRdb has only the in-frame clones, and not every one. The sample holds 100,000 to 120,000 clones; around 70% are singletons and the top ten take more than 3.5%. Sequenced material: PBMCs. The source is a woman aged 35 to 49 in good health and CMV-seropositive.

The rearrangement links TRBV4-1 to TRBJ2-7, with D possibly matching TRBD2 (6 bases). The CDR3 is 14 residues long. Per germline, CDR1 MGHRA and CDR2 YSYEKL. The V gene lost 1 base and the J gene lost 4 bases, with 11 bases spanning the gap. CDR3 bases: TGCGCCAGCAGCCAAGGACTAGGAGGTTACGAGCAGTACTTC. Its protein product is CASSQGLGGYEQYF.

The chain carries TRBV18 and TRBJ2-2; TRBD2 agrees at 8 bases. V lost 3 bases and J lost 8; bases outside the gene matches: 5. CDR1 KGHSH and CDR2 LQKENI come from the germline V gene. The CDR3 contains 14 residues. Written as DNA, the CDR3 is TGTGCCAGCTCACCGGTAGCGGGATCTGGGGAGCTGTTTTTT. Its translation is CASSPVAGSGELFF.

The chain links TRBV30 to TRBJ2-1, with TRBD2 matching over 11 bases. The CDR3 is made up of 15 amino acids. The V segment lost 3 bases and the J segment 4 bases; nucleotides outside the gene matches: 5. Germline CDR1 is GTSNPN and CDR2 is SVGIG (reference sequence). CDR3 sequence: CAWSPGTSGYNEQFF. The CDR3 DNA sequence: TGTGCCTGGAGCCCAGGGACTAGCGGATACAATGAGCAGTTCTTC.

This clone was counted only a few times. The gene calls are TRBV7-9 and TRBJ2-3; 10 bases match TRBD2. CDR1 is SEHNR, CDR2 FQNEAQ, per germline (reference sequence). Unmatched junction bases numbered 5, after V lost 4 bases and J lost 4 bases. The CDR3 totals 15 residues. The CDR3 DNA follows: TGTGCCAGCAGCTCGCTGGGGACTAGCGCAGATACGCAGTATTTT. Its protein is CASSSLGTSADTQYF.

The chain joins TRBV19 to TRBJ1-2, with D possibly being TRBD1 (6 bases). The V end lost 4 bases, the J end lost 5 bases, and 11 bases lay between the germline ends. CDR3 length: 13 amino acids. CDR1 and CDR2 (germline): LNHDA, SQIVND (reference sequence). CDR3 sequence reads: CASSTPGVYGYTF. For the CDR3, the DNA is TGTGCCAGTAGTACGCCAGGGGTATATGGCTACACCTTC. The entire variable domain, with the rest obtained from reference TRBV19 and TRBJ1-2, is as follows: DGGITQSPKYLFRKEGQNVTLSCEQNLNHDAMYWYRQDPGQGLRLIYYSQIVNDFQKGDIAEGYSVSREKKESFPLTVTSAQKNPTAFYLCASSTPGVYGYTFGSGTRLTVV.

This sequence joins TRBV2 and TRBJ2-7; TRBD2 aligns across 7 bases. The CDR3 has 15 amino acids. Trimming took 2 bases from V and 4 from J; bases not matched to a gene: 8. Germline V gene lookup returns CDR1 SNHLY and CDR2 FYNNEI. The CDR3 loop is CASSEHRGRGYEQYF. In DNA, the CDR3 is TGTGCCAGCAGTGAACATCGCGGGAGAGGTTACGAGCAGTACTTC.

This clone was seen only a few times. The chain carries TRBV6-1 and TRBJ2-7; 7 bases fit TRBD2. Per the germline V gene, CDR1 is MNHNS and CDR2 is SASEGT. J gave up 2 bases and V 7 bases, and 11 bases lay outside the gene matches. CDR3 size: 15 residues. CDR3 bases: TGTGCCAGCACCCCCTCCGGGGGGTCTCCCTACGAGCAGTACTTC. Amino acids: CASTPSGGSPYEQYF.

V gene TRBV5-1 combines with J gene TRBJ2-3, with 7 bases fitting TRBD1. The CDR3 consists of 14 residues. V shed 6 bases and J 3 bases; nucleotides not matched to a gene: 7. CDR1 and CDR2 (germline): SGHRS, YFSETQ. Written as DNA, the CDR3 is TGCGCCAGCAACCAAGGGGGCGGAACAGATACGCAGTATTTT. Translated, it gives CASNQGGGTDTQYF. Complete variable domain (other parts from reference TRBV5-1 and TRBJ2-3): KAGVTQTPRYLIKTRGQQVTLSCSPISGHRSVSWYQQTPGQGLQFLFEYFSETQRNKGNFPGRFSGRQFSNSRSEMNVSTLELGDSALYLCASNQGGGTDTQYFGPGTRLTVL.

The chain uses TRBV2 and TRBJ1-2, with 7 bases matching TRBD1. CDR1 SNHLY and CDR2 FYNNEI come from the germline V gene. This CDR3 spans 14 amino acids. Unmatched junction bases numbered 12, after V lost 6 bases and J lost 8 bases. The CDR3 is CASRAPDRAEGYTF. In nucleotides, the CDR3 is TGTGCCAGCAGGGCCCCCGACAGGGCAGAAGGCTACACCTTC.

DNA for the CDR3: TGTGCCAGCAGTGGAACAGGGGGGGACACTGAAGCTTTCTTT. Translating gives CASSGTGGDTEAFF. This sequence joins TRBV6-1 and TRBJ1-1, with 8 bases aligning to TRBD1. Germline V gene sequence: CDR1 MNHNS, CDR2 SASEGT. V trimming: 4 bases; J trimming: 3 bases; junction bases outside the gene matches: 4. This CDR3 is built from 14 residues.

The rearrangement joins TRBV9 to TRBJ1-3; D is perhaps TRBD1 (6 bases). The length of the CDR3 is 16 residues. Germline CDR1 is SGDLS and CDR2 is YYNGEE. The ends were cut back, 0 bases at V and 0 bases at J, with 10 bases in the middle. The CDR3 DNA follows: TGTGCCAGCAGCGTAGTACAGGGTTCCTCTGGAAACACCATATATTTT. Encoded protein: CASSVVQGSSGNTIYF.

Only a few counts were recorded for this clone. V is TRBV5-6 and J is TRBJ2-5; unclear D gene. Germline assignment: CDR1 SGHDT and CDR2 YYEEEE. CDR3 length: 11 amino acids. V was cut by 3 bases and J by 3 bases, with 3 bases left in between. This CDR3 reads CASSSKETQYF. The CDR3 DNA reads as TGTGCCAGCAGCTCAAAAGAGACCCAGTACTTC.

This clone was seen a single time. V usage is TRBV19 and J usage is TRBJ2-3; the D gene is possibly TRBD1 (5 bases). The CDR3 runs to 16 residues. With 2 bases removed from V and 0 bases from J, the gap between germline ends came to 12 bases. The germline V gene encodes CDR1 LNHDA and CDR2 SQIVND (reference sequence). The CDR3 region has the DNA TGTGCCAGTAGTATAAAGTGGGGCGCTAGCACAGATACGCAGTATTTT. Residues: CASSIKWGASTDTQYF.

This clone was seen a few times. This sequence joins TRBV7-9 and TRBJ2-1, with 8 positions matching TRBD2. J gave up 8 bases and V 0 bases, and 15 bases lay outside the gene matches. The CDR3 is 18 residues long. Germline V gene lookup returns CDR1 SEHNR and CDR2 FQNEAQ (reference sequence). The CDR3 nucleotides read TGTGCCAGCAGCTTAGCACCGCTGGCGGGAGGTAGGGGAGATGAGCAGTTCTTC. Translated, it gives CASSLAPLAGGRGDEQFF.

This chain connects TRBV2 to TRBJ2-5; 7 nucleotides align to TRBD1. Germline-derived CDR1 and CDR2 are SNHLY and FYNNEI. The CDR3 contains 18 residues. With V trimmed by 3 bases and J by 4 bases, 17 bases remained unmatched. The CDR3 spells CASSDGVGTTGRLETQYF. CDR3 in DNA: TGTGCCAGCAGTGACGGTGTGGGCACGACAGGGAGACTAGAGACCCAGTACTTC.

This chain connects TRBV19 to TRBJ1-1; D call uncertain. V was shortened by 4 bases and J by 1 base, with 7 bases between the two germline ends. In germline, CDR1 is LNHDA, CDR2 SQIVND (reference sequence). The CDR3 loop spans 13 amino acids. The CDR3 region has the DNA TGTGCCAGTAGTACTCACACGAACACTGAAGCTTTCTTT. Protein: CASSTHTNTEAFF.

This chain uses TRBV29-1 with TRBJ1-2; D ambiguous. Per the germline V gene, CDR1 is SQVTM and CDR2 is ANQGSEA. The CDR3 is made up of 13 amino acids. V dropped 5 bases and J dropped 3 bases, with 13 bases sitting between them. The CDR3 DNA sequence: TGCAGCGTTAACTCGGGGAATGACTATGGCTACACCTTC. This translates into CSVNSGNDYGYTF. The complete variable domain, with remaining parts taken from reference TRBV29-1 and TRBJ1-2, reads SAVISQKPSRDICQRGTSLTIQCQVDSQVTMMFWYRQQPGQSLTLIATANQGSEATYESGFVIDKFPISRPNLTFSTLTVSNMSPEDSSIYLCSVNSGNDYGYTFGSGTRLTVV.

The chain uses TRBV5-3 and TRBJ2-1, with 9 bases matching TRBD2. TRBV5-3 is an ORF, with its function uncertain. The CDR3 contains 17 residues. V was clipped by 0 bases and J by 0 bases; unmatched bases: 4. The DNA for the CDR3 is TGTGCCAGAAGCTTGGGACTAGCGGTTTCCTCCTACAATGAGCAGTTCTTC. Protein: CARSLGLAVSSYNEQFF.

The chain combines TRBV6-1 with TRBJ2-7; 9 bases agree with TRBD2. V lost 1 base and J lost 4; bases outside the gene matches: 5. The CDR3 is 15 residues long. Germline V gene lookup returns CDR1 MNHNS and CDR2 SASEGT. The CDR3 nucleotides read TGTGCCAGCAGTGAAGATATTAGCGGGAGATACGAGCAGTACTTC. Amino acids: CASSEDISGRYEQYF.

In this sample, this clone turned up once. The chain is built from TRBV20-1 and TRBJ2-7; TRBD2 aligns across 8 bases. Germline trimming cut 5 bases from V and 5 bases from J; bases unmatched to any gene: 2. The CDR3 length is 11 residues. Looked up from germline, CDR1 is DFQATT and CDR2 is SNEGSKA (reference sequence). The CDR3 DNA sequence: TGCAGTGCTCGGGGGGGGCACGAGCAGTACTTC. Amino acid sequence: CSARGGHEQYF.

Concerning this clone itself: A junction boundary mismatches the germline segment, possibly from a read error. The chain carries TRBV27 and TRBJ2-2; D ambiguous. The germline V gene encodes CDR1 MNHEY and CDR2 SMNVEV (reference sequence). This CDR3 contains 15 residues. This chain's CDR3 is CVSSPTNSFTGELFF. CDR3 nucleotide sequence: TGTGTCAGCAGTCCCACCAACAGTTTTACCGGGGAGCTGTTTTTT.